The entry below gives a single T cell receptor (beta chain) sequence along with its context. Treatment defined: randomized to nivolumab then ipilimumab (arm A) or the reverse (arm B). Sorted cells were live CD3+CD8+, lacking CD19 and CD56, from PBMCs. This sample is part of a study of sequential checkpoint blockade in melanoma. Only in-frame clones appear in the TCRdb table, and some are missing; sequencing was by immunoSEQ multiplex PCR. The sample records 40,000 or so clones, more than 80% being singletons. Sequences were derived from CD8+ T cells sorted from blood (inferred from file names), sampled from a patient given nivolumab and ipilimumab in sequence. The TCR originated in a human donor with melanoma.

The CDR3 sequence is CASRQRTGGSDGYTF. CDR3 sequence (DNA): TGTGCCAGCAGACAACGAACAGGGGGGAGTGATGGCTACACCTTC. The rearrangement links TRBV28 to TRBJ1-2, with TRBD1 matching 8 bases. Germline V lookup: CDR1 MDHEN, CDR2 SYDVKM. There are 15 residues in the CDR3. V dropped 6 bases and J dropped 6; count of bases not matched to a gene: 12.